The clone carrying this TCR beta chain was picked up one time. This specimen comes from a study of blood T cell repertoires in COVID-19. Study-wide context: The cDNA or gDNA used as material had been derived from T cells, B-cell-depleted T cells, or PBMCs.

Using immunoSEQ multiplex PCR, the repertoire was profiled, and TCRdb retains in-frame clones only, with some absent. The sample holds almost 400,000 clones; 89% are singletons and the top ten take less than 2%. The CDR3 loop spans 15 amino acids. V lost 1 base and J lost 7, with 11 bases in between. Germline lookup yields CDR1 SGHAT and CDR2 FQDESV (reference sequence). The sequence came from a young woman who had recovered from COVID-19. The J gene is TRBJ1-6, the V gene TRBV11-1; D is undetermined. The source material was PBMCs or T cells enriched from blood (not recorded which). CDR3 protein: CASSLDPSWNSPLHF. CDR3 sequence (DNA): TGTGCCAGCAGCTTAGATCCCAGTTGGAATTCACCCCTCCACTTT.